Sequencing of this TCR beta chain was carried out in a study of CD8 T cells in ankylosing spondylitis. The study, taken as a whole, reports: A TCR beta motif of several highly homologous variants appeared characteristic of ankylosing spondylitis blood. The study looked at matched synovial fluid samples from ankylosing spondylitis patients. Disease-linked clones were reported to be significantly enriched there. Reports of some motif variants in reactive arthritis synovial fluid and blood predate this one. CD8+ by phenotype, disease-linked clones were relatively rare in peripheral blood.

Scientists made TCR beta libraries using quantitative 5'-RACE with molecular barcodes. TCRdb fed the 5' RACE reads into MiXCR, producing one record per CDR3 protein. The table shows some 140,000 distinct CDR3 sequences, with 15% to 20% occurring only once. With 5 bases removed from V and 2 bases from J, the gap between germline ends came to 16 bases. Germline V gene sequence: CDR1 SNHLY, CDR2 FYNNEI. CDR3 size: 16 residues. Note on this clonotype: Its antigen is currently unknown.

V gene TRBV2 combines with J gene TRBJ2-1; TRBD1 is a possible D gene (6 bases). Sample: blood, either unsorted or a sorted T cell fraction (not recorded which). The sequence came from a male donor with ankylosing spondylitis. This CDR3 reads CASSLTRGAPYNEQFF. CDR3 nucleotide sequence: TGTGCCAGCAGTCTAACCAGGGGCGCACCCTACAATGAGCAGTTCTTC. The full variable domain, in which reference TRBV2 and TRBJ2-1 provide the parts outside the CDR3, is EPEVTQTPSHQVTQMGQEVILRCVPISNHLYFYWYRQILGQKVEFLVSFYNNEISEKSEIFDDQFSVERPDGSNFTLKIRSTKLEDSAMYFCASSLTRGAPYNEQFFGPGTRLTVL.